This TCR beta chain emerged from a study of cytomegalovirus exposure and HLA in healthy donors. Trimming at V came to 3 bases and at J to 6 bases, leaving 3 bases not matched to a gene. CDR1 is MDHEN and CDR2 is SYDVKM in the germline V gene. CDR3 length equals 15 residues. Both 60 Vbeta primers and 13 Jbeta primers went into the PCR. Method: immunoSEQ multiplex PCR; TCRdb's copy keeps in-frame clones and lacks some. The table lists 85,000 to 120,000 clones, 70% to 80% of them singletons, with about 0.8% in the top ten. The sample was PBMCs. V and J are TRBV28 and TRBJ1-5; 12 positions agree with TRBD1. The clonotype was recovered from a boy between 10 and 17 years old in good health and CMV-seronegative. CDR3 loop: CASSLEGQGAQPQHF. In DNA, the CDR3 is TGTGCCAGCAGTTTGGAGGGACAGGGGGCTCAGCCCCAGCATTTT.